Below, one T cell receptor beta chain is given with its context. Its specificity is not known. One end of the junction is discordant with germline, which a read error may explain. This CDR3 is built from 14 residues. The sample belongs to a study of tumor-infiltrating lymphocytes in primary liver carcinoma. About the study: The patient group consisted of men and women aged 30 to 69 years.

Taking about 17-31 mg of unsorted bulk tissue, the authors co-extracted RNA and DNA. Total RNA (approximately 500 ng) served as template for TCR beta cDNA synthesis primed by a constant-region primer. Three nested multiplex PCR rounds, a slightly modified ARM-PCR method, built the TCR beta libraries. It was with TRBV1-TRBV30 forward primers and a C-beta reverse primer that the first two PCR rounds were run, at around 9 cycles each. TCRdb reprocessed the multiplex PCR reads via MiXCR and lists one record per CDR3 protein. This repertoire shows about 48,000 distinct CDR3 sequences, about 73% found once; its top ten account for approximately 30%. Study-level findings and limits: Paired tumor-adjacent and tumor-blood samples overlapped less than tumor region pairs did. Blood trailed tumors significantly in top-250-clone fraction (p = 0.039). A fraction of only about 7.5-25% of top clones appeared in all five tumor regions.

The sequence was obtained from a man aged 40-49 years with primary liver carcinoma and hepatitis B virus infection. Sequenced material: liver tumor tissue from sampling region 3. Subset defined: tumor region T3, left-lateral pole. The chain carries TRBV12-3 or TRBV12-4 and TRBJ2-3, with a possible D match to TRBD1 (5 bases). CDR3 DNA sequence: TGTGCCAGCAGTTTAGGGCAGGACACAGCTACGCAGTATTTT. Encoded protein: CASSLGQDTATQYF.